The clone carrying this T cell receptor (beta chain) was counted once. Authors' processing steps: Reference gene primer amplification gave estimated nucleated cell counts. The assay was immunoSEQ multiplex PCR, and TCRdb's table has in-frame clones only and misses some. Clone size and the V and J calls come from that table; the DNA yielded D and trimming. The table lists about 250,000 clones, about 80% of them singletons. Germline lookup yields CDR1 MRHNA and CDR2 SNTAGT. Unmatched junction bases numbered 7, after V lost 0 bases and J lost 6 bases. This CDR3 has 16 amino acids. The sample belongs to a study of blood T cell repertoires in COVID-19.

The chain employs TRBV6-4 and TRBJ2-1; TRBD2 matches at 8 bases. Sequencing used PBMCs or T cells enriched from blood (not recorded which). This TCR was sampled from a middle-aged man who had recovered from COVID-19. CDR3 in DNA: TGTGCCAGCAGTGACTCGGCGGGGGGTGCGAGCAATGAGCAGTTCTTC. This gives the protein CASSDSAGGASNEQFF.